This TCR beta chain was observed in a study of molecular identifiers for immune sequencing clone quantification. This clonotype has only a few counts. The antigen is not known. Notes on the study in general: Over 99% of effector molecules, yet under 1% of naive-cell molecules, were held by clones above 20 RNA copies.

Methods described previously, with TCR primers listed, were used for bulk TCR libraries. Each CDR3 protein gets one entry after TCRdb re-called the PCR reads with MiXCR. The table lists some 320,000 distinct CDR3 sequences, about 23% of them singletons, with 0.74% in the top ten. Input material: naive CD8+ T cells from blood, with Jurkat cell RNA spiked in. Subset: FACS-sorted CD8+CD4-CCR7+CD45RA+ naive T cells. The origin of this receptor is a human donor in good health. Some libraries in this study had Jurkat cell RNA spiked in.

CDR3 DNA: TGTGCCAGCAGAGCGGGACTAAGATACGAGCAGTACTTC. This gives the protein CASRAGLRYEQYF. The chain links TRBV27 to TRBJ2-7; 7 positions match TRBD2. In germline, CDR1 is MNHEY, CDR2 SMNVEV (reference sequence). This CDR3 has 13 residues. Losses at the gene ends were 6 bases for V and 4 bases for J; bases not matched to a gene: 6.